The 3 T cell receptor beta chains presented below share a single source sample, sequenced in a study of blood T cell repertoires in COVID-19. Libraries were prepared by immunoSEQ multiplex PCR; TCRdb keeps only in-frame clonotypes and omits some of them. The data show under 250,000 clones, around 82% seen once. What was sequenced was peripheral blood. All receptors come from a woman in her thirties or forties with active or convalescent COVID-19.

This chain connects TRBV15 to TRBJ1-5; D may be TRBD1 (5 bases). The CDR3 sequence is 15 residues long. V lost 6 bases and J lost 12, with 24 bases in between. Germline V CDR1 and CDR2: LNHNV, YYDKDF (reference sequence). The CDR3 sequence: CATRHGGGAQTIQHF. As DNA, the CDR3 is TGTGCCACCAGACACGGGGGTGGGGCCCAAACCATCCAGCATTTT.

The chain links TRBV7-9 to TRBJ1-2; TRBD1 agrees at 8 bases. From germline, CDR1 is SEHNR and CDR2 FQNEAQ (reference sequence). Trimming cost V 5 bases and J 6 bases; bases outside gene matches: 11. The CDR3 covers 15 residues. The DNA of the CDR3 is TGTGCCAGCAGCCCCACCTGGACAGGGATGCATGGCTACACCTTC. Translated, it gives CASSPTWTGMHGYTF.

The J gene is TRBJ2-5, the V gene TRBV4-1, with 8 bases lining up with TRBD2. Germline V CDR1 and CDR2: MGHRA, YSYEKL. V was clipped by 4 bases and J by 5 bases; unmatched bases: 6. The CDR3 length is 14 residues. The CDR3 sequence: CASSPSGGRETQYF. In DNA, the CDR3 is TGCGCCAGCAGCCCGTCGGGGGGGCGGGAGACCCAGTACTTC.